Each of the 15 T cell receptor beta chains below was sequenced from the same sample in a study of technical replicates of blood from a few donors. Here immunoSEQ multiplex PCR was the method, and the copy in TCRdb shows in-frame clones only, minus some. This table has about 75,000 clones, around 97% appearing once. Sequencing was performed on T cells isolated from PBMCs. The origin of the receptors is a human donor in good health.

The genes are TRBV4-2 and TRBJ2-1, with D possibly being TRBD2 (5 bases). Looked up from germline, CDR1 is LGHNA and CDR2 is YNFKEQ. Trimming left V 2 bases short and J 6 bases short, with 14 bases between. The CDR3 has 15 amino acids. DNA for the CDR3: TGTGCCAGCAGCCAAACGACCTTTCGGGGCAATGAGCAGTTCTTC. It codes for CASSQTTFRGNEQFF.

V usage is TRBV11-2 and J usage is TRBJ1-1; no clear D. CDR3 length: 18 residues. From germline, CDR1 is SGHAT and CDR2 FQNNGV. V lost 2 bases, J lost 0 bases, and 19 bases lay in between. The CDR3 spells CASSLTDMPWRMNTEAFF. CDR3 DNA sequence: TGTGCCAGCAGCTTAACCGATATGCCGTGGAGGATGAACACTGAAGCTTTCTTT. The whole variable domain, filled in from reference TRBV11-2 and TRBJ1-1, reads EAGVAQSPRYKIIEKRQSVAFWCNPISGHATLYWYQQILGQGPKLLIQFQNNGVVDDSQLPKDRFSAERLKGVDSTLKIQPAKLEDSAVYLCASSLTDMPWRMNTEAFFGQGTRLTVV.

The V and J genes are TRBV18 and TRBJ1-1; 8 nucleotides align to TRBD1. J was trimmed by 2 bases and V by 2 bases; bases with no gene match: 7. This CDR3 contains 16 residues. Germline V lookup: CDR1 KGHSH, CDR2 LQKENI. This CDR3 reads CASSPRDRQGNTEAFF. CDR3 DNA: TGTGCCAGCTCACCAAGGGACAGGCAAGGAAACACTGAAGCTTTCTTT.

The rearrangement joins TRBV5-1 to TRBJ2-7; TRBD2 matches 12 bases. The V gene's germline CDR1 is SGHRS and CDR2 YFSETQ. J was trimmed by 3 bases and V by 3 bases; bases with no gene match: 1. The CDR3 spans 14 residues. The DNA of the CDR3 is TGCGCCAGCAGCTGGGGACTAGCGGGCTACGAGCAGTACTTC. This translates into CASSWGLAGYEQYF.

The J gene is TRBJ2-3, the V gene TRBV5-1, with no clear D. The CDR3 sequence is 13 residues long. The V end was cut by 3 bases, the J end by 3 bases, with 8 bases between. From germline, CDR1 is SGHRS and CDR2 YFSETQ. CDR3: CASSSQTTDTQYF. The CDR3 nucleotides are TGCGCCAGCAGCTCTCAAACAACAGATACGCAGTATTTT. The whole variable domain, remainder taken from reference TRBV5-1 and TRBJ2-3, is KAGVTQTPRYLIKTRGQQVTLSCSPISGHRSVSWYQQTPGQGLQFLFEYFSETQRNKGNFPGRFSGRQFSNSRSEMNVSTLELGDSALYLCASSSQTTDTQYFGPGTRLTVL.

V and J are TRBV28 and TRBJ2-1, with 7 bases lining up with TRBD2. This CDR3 region has 13 residues. The V segment lost 5 bases and the J segment 3 bases; nucleotides outside the gene matches: 1. Germline CDR1 MDHEN, CDR2 SYDVKM. The CDR3 nucleotides are TGTGCCAGCAGTCCGGGAGGCTACAATGAGCAGTTCTTC. This sequence encodes CASSPGGYNEQFF. Looking up the rest from reference TRBV28 and TRBJ2-1 gives the full variable domain: DVKVTQSSRYLVKRTGEKVFLECVQDMDHENMFWYRQDPGLGLRLIYFSYDVKMKEKGDIPEGYSVSREKKERFSLILESASTNQTSMYLCASSPGGYNEQFFGPGTRLTVL.

The CDR3 region is CASLINRGSNQPQHF. As DNA, the CDR3 is TGTGCCAGCCTAATAAACAGGGGAAGCAATCAGCCCCAGCATTTT. The rearrangement links TRBV19 to TRBJ1-5, with 7 positions matching TRBD1. The CDR3 has 15 amino acids. V lost 9 bases, J lost 1 base, and 9 bases stayed unmatched. In germline, CDR1 is LNHDA, CDR2 SQIVND (reference sequence).

V and J are TRBV7-2 and TRBJ2-5, with TRBD2 identical over 14 bases. There are 18 residues in the CDR3. V trimming: 4 bases; J trimming: 5 bases; junction bases outside the gene matches: 12. Germline V gene data show CDR1 as SGHTA and CDR2 as FQGNSA. In DNA, the CDR3 is TGTGCCAGCAGCTCGCCCGGGACTAGCGGGAGAGTGGTGGAGACCCAGTACTTC. Protein sequence: CASSSPGTSGRVVETQYF.

The chain couples TRBV5-5 to TRBJ2-7; the match to TRBD2 covers 7 bases. V dropped 0 bases and J dropped 1; count of bases not matched to a gene: 10. The CDR3 has 17 residues. CDR1 is SGHKS and CDR2 is YYEKEE in the germline V gene (reference sequence). CDR3 coding DNA: TGTGCCAGCAGCTTGGGGTCGGGAGGCGGACTTTCCTACGAGCAGTACTTC. Protein sequence: CASSLGSGGGLSYEQYF.

The chain joins TRBV5-8 to TRBJ2-3; no definite D call. This CDR3 is 13 amino acids long. CDR1 SGHTS and CDR2 YDEGEE come from the germline V gene. Trimming took off 2 bases at V and 4 bases at J, with 8 bases between the two ends. CDR3 residues: CASSLDTADTQYF. The CDR3 DNA reads TGTGCCAGCAGCTTAGACACGGCAGATACGCAGTATTTT.

The rearrangement links TRBV27 to TRBJ2-2; 7 nucleotides line up with TRBD2. CDR1 is MNHEY and CDR2 is SMNVEV in the germline V gene (reference sequence). After removal of 9 bases from V and 7 bases from J, the junction contained 23 bases not matched to a gene. The CDR3 runs 18 residues. The CDR3 region has the DNA TGTGCCAGATTAACTATAGCGGGCGGTACTCATGATAGCGGGGAGCTGTTTTTT. It is translated as CARLTIAGGTHDSGELFF.

The CDR3 DNA reads TGTGCCAGCAGCCAAGTTCAGCGGGGGGGCACCGGGGAGCTGTTTTTT. Translating gives CASSQVQRGGTGELFF. V usage is TRBV4-2 and J usage is TRBJ2-2, with 10 positions matching TRBD2. Germline CDR1 and CDR2: LGHNA and YNFKEQ. Trimming at V came to 1 base and at J to 4 bases, leaving 3 bases not matched to a gene. This CDR3 has 16 amino acids.

Worth noting for this clone: No DNA is shown, since the ends of the CDR3 on it are uncertain; the CDR3 is the one TCRdb lists. The chain joins TRBV12-1 to TRBJ2-7; TRBD1, the D gene given by the table, was not confirmed from the DNA. TRBV12-1 constitutes a pseudogene. The CDR3 is 20 amino acids in total, end residues counted. The CDR3 sequence is CASSFGTGTGGSPPNYEQYF.

The V call is TRBV5-1, the J call TRBJ1-4; D remains ambiguous. This CDR3 is 15 amino acids long. Germline V gene lookup returns CDR1 SGHRS and CDR2 YFSETQ. With 0 bases removed from V and 5 bases from J, the gap between germline ends came to 11 bases. DNA of the CDR3: TGCGCCAGCAGCTTGGACGCTAGGAGGAATGAAAAACTGTTTTTT. Amino acid sequence: CASSLDARRNEKLFF.

V is TRBV28 and J is TRBJ1-1; D is unresolved. The CDR3 has 13 residues. From germline, CDR1 is MDHEN and CDR2 SYDVKM. With 3 bases removed from V and 1 base from J, the gap between germline ends came to 6 bases. In DNA, the CDR3 is TGTGCCAGCAGTTTTTCAGAGAACACTGAAGCTTTCTTT. Its protein product is CASSFSENTEAFF. Full variable domain (missing parts from reference TRBV28 and TRBJ1-1): DVKVTQSSRYLVKRTGEKVFLECVQDMDHENMFWYRQDPGLGLRLIYFSYDVKMKEKGDIPEGYSVSREKKERFSLILESASTNQTSMYLCASSFSENTEAFFGQGTRLTVV.